A single sample gave rise to the 6 T cell receptor beta chains below, sequenced in a study of T cells in Graves' hyperthyroidism and ophthalmopathy. RNA transcripts served as the template for amplifying TCR beta CDR3 regions. Primed by the HTBI set, a first-round RT-PCR was run on the TCR CDR3. TCRdb redid the calling of the multiplex PCR reads with MiXCR, one entry per CDR3 protein. The table lists hundreds of thousands of distinct CDR3 sequences, around 38% of them singletons. The sample consisted of blood. Every receptor here comes from a man younger than 35 with Graves' hyperthyroidism.

The sample holds many counts of this clonotype. The rearrangement links TRBV15 to TRBJ1-4, with 7 positions matching TRBD1. The germline V gene has CDR1 LNHNV and CDR2 YYDKDF (reference sequence). CDR3 length: 14 amino acids. V shed 0 bases, J shed 8 bases, and the junction held 3 bases outside the gene matches. The chain's CDR3 is CATSRDGQVEKLFF. CDR3 DNA: TGTGCCACCAGCAGAGATGGACAGGTCGAAAAACTGTTTTTT.

This clonotype was detected a few times. The gene calls are TRBV12-3 or TRBV12-4 and TRBJ2-5, with 9 nucleotides matching TRBD1. Trimming took 4 bases from V and 3 from J; bases not matched to a gene: 6. The CDR3 length is 15 residues. As DNA, the CDR3 is TGTGCCAGCAGTTCATACAGGGGGCGAGAAGAGACCCAGTACTTC. Its protein product is CASSSYRGREETQYF.

The genes are TRBV15 and TRBJ2-7; D gene uncertain. Germline V gene data show CDR1 as LNHNV and CDR2 as YYDKDF (reference sequence). The CDR3 has 10 amino acids. The V and J ends lost 8 bases and 3 bases respectively, with 5 bases between them. CDR3 protein: CATGYYEQYF. For the CDR3, the DNA is TGTGCCACCGGGTACTACGAGCAGTACTTC.

J is TRBJ1-2 and V is TRBV10-3; the match to TRBD1 covers 10 bases. V dropped 10 bases and J dropped 6; count of bases not matched to a gene: 8. Germline V gene data show CDR1 as ENHRY and CDR2 as SYGVKD. The CDR3 contains 13 residues. The CDR3 DNA is TGTGCCACCGGGACAGGGGAGTATCATGGCTACACCTTC. This codes for CATGTGEYHGYTF.

The CDR3 DNA reads as TGCAGTGCCCGTACAGGGGTAGCGGGGCAAACCTACGAGCAGTACTTC. It encodes CSARTGVAGQTYEQYF. The V gene is TRBV20-1, the J gene TRBJ2-7; tentative D call: TRBD2 (8 bases). CDR3 length: 16 residues. The V gene's germline CDR1 is DFQATT and CDR2 SNEGSKA (reference sequence). V was trimmed by 6 bases and J by 2 bases, leaving 23 bases between them.

A note on this clonotype: A single base separates this from a much larger clone, so it may be a read error. In this CDR3 the conserved last residue, phenylalanine or tryptophan, is missing, so a read error is likely. The chain recombines TRBV29-1 with TRBJ2-6; TRBD1 agrees at 9 bases. V lost 5 bases to trimming and J lost 0 bases; unmatched junction nucleotides: 14. Germline CDR1 and CDR2: SQVTM and ANQGSEA. This CDR3 spans 19 amino acids. DNA for the CDR3: TGCAGCGTTTACGGACAGGGGAAACCACCTCTCTCTGGGGCCAACGTCCTGACTTGC. Amino acid sequence: CSVYGQGKPPLSGANVLTC.